This is a list of T cell receptor beta chains from one sample in a study of cytomegalovirus exposure and HLA in healthy donors. Sequencing used immunoSEQ multiplex PCR; TCRdb keeps in-frame clones, though not all of them. Of some 130,000 clones in the sample, nearly 80% were seen once. What was sequenced was PBMCs. The source of these receptors is a male donor in good health and CMV-seronegative. CDR3s include the opening cysteine and the closing phenylalanine or tryptophan. D genes are given only for firm matches. A clone size is listed for some rows: how often the clone was seen (once, few, many), or a class if it is expanded.

clone size: many
J gene: TRBJ1-6
V gene: TRBV13
D gene: TRBD1
CDR3 DNA: TGTGCCAGCAGGAGCTTTGGACAGGGGAATTCACCCCTCCACTTT
CDR3 protein: CASRSFGQGNSPLHF

clone size: NA
J gene: TRBJ2-7
V gene: TRBV6-1
D gene: TRBD1
CDR3 DNA: TGTGCCAGCAGTGAAAGGGGACAGGGGGAGCAGTACTTC
CDR3 protein: CASSERGQGEQYF

clone size: NA
J gene: TRBJ1-2
V gene: TRBV27
D gene: TRBD1
CDR3 DNA: TGTGCCAGCAGTTTAACTGGACAGGGTTGGGACTATGGCTACACCTTC
CDR3 protein: CASSLTGQGWDYGYTF

clone size: NA
J gene: TRBJ2-1
V gene: TRBV4-3
D gene: TRBD2
CDR3 DNA: TGCGCCAGCAGCCAAGATGGGTGGGGGGGTAACGAGCAGTTCTTC
CDR3 protein: CASSQDGWGGNEQFF

clone size: NA
J gene: TRBJ2-3
V gene: TRBV6-1
D gene: NA
CDR3 DNA: TGTGCCAGCAGTGTCCAAGATGTAGGGGGACATACGCAGTATTTT
CDR3 protein: CASSVQDVGGHTQYF

clone size: NA
J gene: TRBJ1-6
V gene: TRBV2
D gene: TRBD1
CDR3 DNA: TGTGCCAGCAGCGATAAGCCCCCGGGACAGGGAGCATCACCCCTCCACTTT
CDR3 protein: CASSDKPPGQGASPLHF

clone size: few
J gene: TRBJ2-7
V gene: TRBV5-1
D gene: TRBD2
CDR3 DNA: TGCGCCAGCAGCCCTTACGGGACTAGCGGCCTCTACGAGCAGTACTTC
CDR3 protein: CASSPYGTSGLYEQYF

clone size: NA
J gene: TRBJ1-4
V gene: TRBV30
D gene: NA
CDR3 DNA: TGTGCCTGGAGTGTGGGGGCTGGGGTAAAACTGTTTTTT
CDR3 protein: CAWSVGAGVKLFF

clone size: NA
J gene: TRBJ2-3
V gene: TRBV19
D gene: TRBD2
CDR3 DNA: TGTGCCAGTAGTGCCCTAGCGGGGGGGCGGGATACGCAGTATTTT
CDR3 protein: CASSALAGGRDTQYF

clone size: NA
J gene: TRBJ2-7
V gene: TRBV13
D gene: NA
CDR3 DNA: TGTGCCAGCAGCTCGACAGCCTCCTACGAGCAGTACTTC
CDR3 protein: CASSSTASYEQYF

clone size: few
J gene: TRBJ1-1
V gene: TRBV29-1
D gene: NA
CDR3 DNA: TGCAGCGTCCTAGGGGGGGTTACCGACATGAACACTGAAGCTTTCTTT
CDR3 protein: CSVLGGVTDMNTEAFF

clone size: NA
J gene: TRBJ2-2
V gene: TRBV7-8
D gene: NA
CDR3 DNA: TGTGCCAGCAGCTTTGTCCCAACGAACACCGGGGAGCTGTTTTTT
CDR3 protein: CASSFVPTNTGELFF

clone size: NA
J gene: TRBJ2-2
V gene: TRBV5-1
D gene: NA
CDR3 DNA: TGCGCCAGCGGGGCCAACCTCGGTGCGGCTGGGGAGCTGTTTTTT
CDR3 protein: CASGANLGAAGELFF

clone size: NA
J gene: TRBJ2-2
V gene: TRBV9
D gene: NA
CDR3 DNA: TGTGCCAGCAGCCGGGCGGGACCCGGGGAGCTGTTTTTT
CDR3 protein: CASSRAGPGELFF

clone size: NA
J gene: TRBJ2-5
V gene: TRBV20-1
D gene: NA
CDR3 DNA: TGCAGTGCTCCCCGAGAGACCCAGTACTTC
CDR3 protein: CSAPRETQYF

clone size: NA
J gene: TRBJ2-7
V gene: TRBV7-2
D gene: NA
CDR3 DNA: TGTGCCAGCAGCTTAGTTGAGAGAACAGGATCTACGCAGCAGTACTTC
CDR3 protein: CASSLVERTGSTQQYF

clone size: NA
J gene: TRBJ2-3
V gene: TRBV7-2
D gene: NA
CDR3 DNA: TGTGCCAGCAGCCCAGCGGAGCGGCTCCAAGATACGCAGTATTTT
CDR3 protein: CASSPAERLQDTQYF

clone size: once
J gene: TRBJ2-1
V gene: TRBV6-5
D gene: TRBD2
CDR3 DNA: TGTGCCAGCAGTTACTCGGGACTAGCGGGGGCCGATGAGCAGTTCTTC
CDR3 protein: CASSYSGLAGADEQFF

clone size: NA
J gene: TRBJ1-2
V gene: TRBV6-1
D gene: TRBD1
CDR3 DNA: TGTGCCAGCTGTTCCGGGACAGCCGATAACTATGGCTACACCTTC
CDR3 protein: CASCSGTADNYGYTF

clone size: NA
J gene: TRBJ2-6
V gene: TRBV9
D gene: NA
CDR3 DNA: TGTGCCAGCAGTGTTAGAGTTGGGGCCAACGTCCTGACTTTC
CDR3 protein: CASSVRVGANVLTF

clone size: few
J gene: TRBJ2-1
V gene: TRBV21-1
D gene: NA
CDR3 DNA: TGTGCCAGCAGCAAAGCGCTGGACAGATCCTACAATGAGCAGTTCTTC
CDR3 protein: CASSKALDRSYNEQFF

clone size: NA
J gene: TRBJ2-7
V gene: TRBV19
D gene: TRBD1
CDR3 DNA: TGTGCCAGTAGTTCAACCGGGACAGGGTCCCACGAGCAGTACTTC
CDR3 protein: CASSSTGTGSHEQYF

clone size: NA
J gene: TRBJ1-2
V gene: TRBV18
D gene: NA
CDR3 DNA: TGTGCCAGCTCACCGGGCGCCGGGGAAAACTATGGCTACACCTTC
CDR3 protein: CASSPGAGENYGYTF

clone size: NA
J gene: TRBJ2-7
V gene: TRBV6-5
D gene: TRBD1
CDR3 DNA: TGTGCCGCTACGAGGGACAGATCCTACGAGCAGTACTTC
CDR3 protein: CAATRDRSYEQYF

clone size: NA
J gene: TRBJ2-3
V gene: TRBV4-2
D gene: TRBD2
CDR3 DNA: TGTGCCAGCAGCCAAGGGACTAGCGGGGGGGCAGATACGCAGTATTTT
CDR3 protein: CASSQGTSGGADTQYF

clone size: NA
J gene: TRBJ1-4
V gene: TRBV6-5
D gene: NA
CDR3 DNA: TGTGCCAGCAGAACCGGGGGGGGAGCTAATGAAAAACTGTTTTTT
CDR3 protein: CASRTGGGANEKLFF

clone size: NA
J gene: TRBJ1-1
V gene: TRBV5-8
D gene: NA
CDR3 DNA: TGTGCCAGCAGCCTGAACAGGAACACTGAAGCTTTCTTT
CDR3 protein: CASSLNRNTEAFF

clone size: NA
J gene: TRBJ2-7
V gene: TRBV5-1
D gene: NA
CDR3 DNA: TGCGCCAGCAGCTTGGACGGGACAACGTACGAGCAGTACTTC
CDR3 protein: CASSLDGTTYEQYF

clone size: few
J gene: TRBJ2-1
V gene: TRBV4-1
D gene: TRBD2
CDR3 DNA: TGCGCCAGCAGCCAACCTGGACTAGCGGGGGCCCTCCACAATGAGCAGTTCTTC
CDR3 protein: CASSQPGLAGALHNEQFF

clone size: once
J gene: TRBJ2-2
V gene: TRBV7-9
D gene: NA
CDR3 DNA: TGTGCCAGCAGCTTTCAGGCAGCGAACACCGGGGAGCTGTTTTTT
CDR3 protein: CASSFQAANTGELFF

clone size: once
J gene: TRBJ1-3
V gene: TRBV30
D gene: NA
CDR3 DNA: TGTGCCTGGAGTGGTGCAGCTGGAAACACCATATATTTT
CDR3 protein: CAWSGAAGNTIYF

clone size: NA
J gene: TRBJ2-2
V gene: TRBV6-5
D gene: NA
CDR3 DNA: TGTGCCAGCAGTTACTCGCCTAGCACCGGGGAGCTGTTTTTT
CDR3 protein: CASSYSPSTGELFF

clone size: NA
J gene: TRBJ1-1
V gene: TRBV2
D gene: NA
CDR3 DNA: TGTGCCAACCGCAGGGAGGCGAACACTGAAGCTTTCTTT
CDR3 protein: CANRREANTEAFF

clone size: NA
J gene: TRBJ2-2
V gene: TRBV5-1
D gene: NA
CDR3 DNA: TGCGCCAGCATGCGGCCCGCGTCGAACACCGGGGAGCTGTTTTTT
CDR3 protein: CASMRPASNTGELFF

clone size: NA
J gene: TRBJ1-1
V gene: TRBV29-1
D gene: NA
CDR3 DNA: TGCAGCGTCGCCAGGACATCCGGTAAGAACACTGAAGCTTTCTTT
CDR3 protein: CSVARTSGKNTEAFF

clone size: few
J gene: TRBJ1-5
V gene: TRBV4-3
D gene: NA
CDR3 DNA: TGCGCCAGCAGCGTCGGTGTGAGTAGCAATCAGCCCCAGCATTTT
CDR3 protein: CASSVGVSSNQPQHF

clone size: NA
J gene: TRBJ2-7
V gene: TRBV6-1
D gene: TRBD1
CDR3 DNA: TGTGCCAGCAGATATGGGACAGGGCCCTCCTACGAGCAGTACTTC
CDR3 protein: CASRYGTGPSYEQYF

clone size: NA
J gene: TRBJ1-1
V gene: TRBV9
D gene: NA
CDR3 DNA: TGTGCCAGCAGCGTGAGAGGGGGCACTGAAGCTTTCTTT
CDR3 protein: CASSVRGGTEAFF

clone size: once
J gene: TRBJ1-2
V gene: TRBV4-3
D gene: NA
CDR3 DNA: TGCGCCAGCAGCCAAGGGCGGACAGCTTTATATGGCTACACCTTC
CDR3 protein: CASSQGRTALYGYTF

clone size: NA
J gene: TRBJ1-5
V gene: TRBV10-3
D gene: TRBD1
CDR3 DNA: TGTGCCATCAGTGAGTCTGGGACAGGGGGCAGTCAGCCCCAGCATTTT
CDR3 protein: CAISESGTGGSQPQHF

clone size: NA
J gene: TRBJ2-2
V gene: TRBV7-2
D gene: NA
CDR3 DNA: TGTGCCAGCAGCTTAGTGGGCGTATCCCCCGGGGAGCTGTTTTTT
CDR3 protein: CASSLVGVSPGELFF

clone size: once
J gene: TRBJ2-3
V gene: TRBV30
D gene: NA
CDR3 DNA: TGTGCCGCCAGGGACTTGCCTAGCACAGATACGCAGTATTTT
CDR3 protein: CAARDLPSTDTQYF

clone size: NA
J gene: TRBJ2-5
V gene: TRBV30
D gene: NA
CDR3 DNA: TGTGCCTGGAGTGGAGGGCGGGAGACCCAGTACTTC
CDR3 protein: CAWSGGRETQYF